A selection of T cell receptor beta chains follows, all from one sample in a study of cytomegalovirus exposure and HLA in healthy donors. Clones were read by immunoSEQ multiplex PCR, and TCRdb kept only the in-frame ones, dropping some. Of around 100,000 clones in the sample, roughly 70% are singletons; the top ten hold around 0.95%. The specimen sequenced was PBMCs. These TCRs come from a woman in her 30s in good health and CMV-seronegative. CDR3s include the opening cysteine and the closing phenylalanine or tryptophan. Each record gives: J gene, D gene, CDR3 length, V gene, clone size, CDR3 protein, CDR3 DNA. A D gene is named only where the DNA matches it firmly. A clone size is listed for some rows: how often the clone was seen (once, few, many), or a class if it is expanded.

J: TRBJ1-5
D: .
length: 16
V: TRBV5-1
size: few
CDR3: CASSLEPGALNQPQHF
DNA: TGCGCCAGCAGCTTGGAGCCAGGGGCCCTCAATCAGCCCCAGCATTTT

J: TRBJ1-1
D: .
length: 14
V: TRBV15
size: .
CDR3: CATSRDVGYAEAFF
DNA: TGTGCCACCAGCAGAGATGTCGGGTACGCTGAAGCTTTCTTT

J: TRBJ1-2
D: .
length: 14
V: TRBV7-2
size: few
CDR3: CASSLVPGAAGYTF
DNA: TGTGCCAGCAGCTTAGTACCAGGGGCAGCAGGCTACACCTTC

J: TRBJ1-1
D: .
length: 13
V: TRBV19
size: .
CDR3: CASSRGKNTEAFF
DNA: TGTGCCAGTAGTAGAGGGAAGAACACTGAAGCTTTCTTT

J: TRBJ1-6
D: .
length: 16
V: TRBV11-2
size: .
CDR3: CASSLAVSSYNSPLHF
DNA: TGTGCCAGCAGCTTAGCCGTCAGCTCCTATAATTCACCCCTCCACTTT

J: TRBJ1-2
D: TRBD1
length: 16
V: TRBV5-8
size: .
CDR3: CASSQPGTGATYGYTF
DNA: TGTGCCAGCAGCCAACCAGGGACAGGGGCCACTTATGGCTACACCTTC

J: TRBJ2-7
D: TRBD1
length: 15
V: TRBV5-1
size: .
CDR3: CASSLTGQGYYEQYF
DNA: TGCGCCAGCAGCTTGACGGGACAGGGGTACTACGAGCAGTACTTC

J: TRBJ1-1
D: .
length: 15
V: TRBV5-1
size: once
CDR3: CASTLGGVGNTEAFF
DNA: TGCGCCAGCACCCTGGGAGGCGTGGGAAACACTGAAGCTTTCTTT

J: TRBJ2-2
D: TRBD2
length: 16
V: TRBV4-1
size: .
CDR3: CASSQSGGRGTGELFF
DNA: TGCGCCAGCAGCCAATCCGGCGGGAGAGGAACCGGGGAGCTGTTTTTT

J: TRBJ1-1
D: .
length: 14
V: TRBV5-4
size: few
CDR3: CASSLQGIDAPAFF
DNA: TGTGCCAGCAGCCTTCAGGGTATCGACGCCCCAGCTTTCTTT

J: TRBJ2-5
D: TRBD2
length: 15
V: TRBV18
size: .
CDR3: CASSPLAGGQETQYF
DNA: TGTGCCAGCTCACCCTTAGCGGGGGGACAAGAGACCCAGTACTTC

J: TRBJ1-5
D: .
length: 15
V: TRBV15
size: .
CDR3: CATSSRGRGVEPQHF
DNA: TGTGCCACCAGCAGTCGAGGGCGGGGGGTAGAGCCCCAGCATTTT

J: TRBJ2-7
D: TRBD2
length: 15
V: TRBV7-9
size: .
CDR3: CASSSRRGAPYEQYF
DNA: TGTGCCAGCAGCTCCCGGCGGGGGGCCCCCTACGAGCAGTACTTC

J: TRBJ1-2
D: .
length: 13
V: TRBV27
size: few
CDR3: CASSRVLNYGYTF
DNA: TGTGCCAGCAGTCGTGTCCTCAACTATGGCTACACCTTC

J: TRBJ2-3
D: .
length: 14
V: TRBV7-2
size: .
CDR3: CASSSVGGPDTQYF
DNA: TGTGCCAGCAGCTCCGTAGGTGGGCCAGATACGCAGTATTTT

J: TRBJ2-7
D: TRBD1
length: 16
V: TRBV11-3
size: few
CDR3: CASSETGGHPLDEQYF
DNA: TGTGCCAGCAGTGAGACAGGGGGGCACCCGTTGGACGAGCAGTACTTC

J: TRBJ2-7
D: TRBD1
length: 14
V: TRBV2
size: .
CDR3: CASNIQGASYEQYF
DNA: TGTGCCAGCAACATACAGGGGGCCTCCTACGAGCAGTACTTC

J: TRBJ2-1
D: TRBD1
length: 13
V: TRBV6-6
size: once
CDR3: CASSLRDRNEQFF
DNA: TGTGCCAGCAGTCTCCGGGACAGAAATGAGCAGTTCTTC

J: TRBJ1-5
D: .
length: 17
V: TRBV15
size: .
CDR3: CATSRDLSTYSNQPQHF
DNA: TGTGCCACCAGCAGAGATCTGAGTACTTATAGCAATCAGCCCCAGCATTTT

J: TRBJ2-1
D: TRBD1
length: 16
V: TRBV6-5
size: .
CDR3: CASSYVTGGSKNEQFF
DNA: TGTGCCAGCAGTTACGTCACAGGGGGCAGTAAAAATGAGCAGTTCTTC

J: TRBJ1-6
D: .
length: 14
V: TRBV6-1
size: few
CDR3: CASRDRRDNSPLHF
DNA: TGTGCCAGCAGGGACAGAAGGGATAATTCACCCCTCCACTTT

J: TRBJ1-1
D: .
length: 16
V: TRBV5-6
size: .
CDR3: CASSGKGVGKNTEAFF
DNA: TGTGCCAGCAGCGGAAAGGGGGTGGGAAAGAACACTGAAGCTTTCTTT

J: TRBJ1-4
D: .
length: 15
V: TRBV27
size: .
CDR3: CASSLLGRKGEKLFF
DNA: TGTGCCAGCAGTTTATTGGGGCGGAAAGGTGAAAAACTGTTTTTT

J: TRBJ2-3
D: .
length: 13
V: TRBV6-4
size: many
CDR3: CASSPVSTDTQYF
DNA: TGTGCCAGCAGTCCCGTCTCCACAGATACGCAGTATTTT

J: TRBJ2-3
D: .
length: 14
V: TRBV5-1
size: .
CDR3: CASSSGTHTDTQYF
DNA: TGCGCCAGCAGCTCAGGTACCCACACAGATACGCAGTATTTT

J: TRBJ2-3
D: TRBD2
length: 13
V: TRBV27
size: .
CDR3: CASTGGFTDTQYF
DNA: TGTGCCAGCACCGGGGGGTTCACAGATACGCAGTATTTT

J: TRBJ2-5
D: TRBD1
length: 17
V: TRBV15
size: .
CDR3: CATSRALGTDFQETQYF
DNA: TGTGCCACCAGCAGAGCCTTAGGGACAGATTTCCAAGAGACCCAGTACTTC

J: TRBJ1-2
D: TRBD1
length: 13
V: TRBV25-1
size: .
CDR3: CASSEMGQNGYTF
DNA: TGTGCCAGCAGTGAAATGGGACAGAATGGCTACACCTTC

J: TRBJ1-5
D: TRBD1
length: 14
V: TRBV11-3
size: .
CDR3: CASSLSRGSQPQHF
DNA: TGTGCCAGCAGCTTGTCCAGGGGGAGTCAGCCCCAGCATTTT

J: TRBJ1-2
D: .
length: 13
V: TRBV4-3
size: once
CDR3: CASSLGRYDGYTF
DNA: TGCGCCAGCAGCCTGGGCCGGTACGATGGCTACACCTTC

J: TRBJ2-1
D: .
length: 14
V: TRBV19
size: few
CDR3: CASSISGPYNEQFF
DNA: TGTGCCAGTAGTATAAGCGGGCCTTACAATGAGCAGTTCTTC

J: TRBJ1-4
D: .
length: 13
V: TRBV30
size: .
CDR3: CAWAHRLNEKLFF
DNA: TGTGCCTGGGCCCATCGACTAAATGAAAAACTGTTTTTT

J: TRBJ2-4
D: .
length: 13
V: TRBV29-1
size: .
CDR3: CSVGGLAKNIQYF
DNA: TGCAGCGTCGGAGGGCTAGCCAAAAACATTCAGTACTTC

J: TRBJ2-7
D: TRBD2
length: 16
V: TRBV5-4
size: few
CDR3: CASSIGLAGDIDEQYF
DNA: TGTGCCAGCAGCATCGGACTAGCGGGAGATATCGACGAGCAGTACTTC

J: TRBJ2-2
D: .
length: 15
V: TRBV6-1
size: few
CDR3: CASSDPGLPTGELFF
DNA: TGTGCCAGCAGTGATCCGGGACTCCCGACCGGGGAGCTGTTTTTT

J: TRBJ1-2
D: .
length: 15
V: TRBV10-3
size: few
CDR3: CAIRAGQNSNYGYTF
DNA: TGTGCCATCAGGGCCGGACAGAATTCTAACTATGGCTACACCTTC

J: TRBJ1-1
D: .
length: 14
V: TRBV6-1
size: few
CDR3: CASSVSEENTEAFF
DNA: TGTGCCAGCAGTGTGTCAGAAGAGAACACTGAAGCTTTCTTT

J: TRBJ1-1
D: TRBD1
length: 14
V: TRBV6-6
size: .
CDR3: CASTKSGGSAEAFF
DNA: TGTGCCAGCACCAAATCAGGGGGCTCCGCTGAAGCTTTCTTT

J: TRBJ2-3
D: TRBD1
length: 14
V: TRBV10-1
size: .
CDR3: CASSPGQGTDTQYF
DNA: TGCGCCAGCAGCCCGGGACAGGGCACAGATACGCAGTATTTT

J: TRBJ1-1
D: .
length: 13
V: TRBV4-2
size: few
CDR3: CASSQPTETVAFF
DNA: TGTGCCAGCAGCCAACCTACAGAGACAGTAGCTTTCTTT

J: TRBJ1-2
D: .
length: 13
V: TRBV4-2
size: .
CDR3: CASSPRQGWGYTF
DNA: TGTGCCAGCAGCCCTAGGCAGGGCTGGGGCTACACCTTC

J: TRBJ1-1
D: .
length: 13
V: TRBV29-1
size: .
CDR3: CSTDQGLNTEAFF
DNA: TGCAGCACAGACCAGGGGCTGAACACTGAAGCTTTCTTT

J: TRBJ2-3
D: TRBD1
length: 16
V: TRBV27
size: .
CDR3: CASSRQGALLTDTQYF
DNA: TGTGCCAGCAGCAGACAGGGGGCGCTTTTAACAGATACGCAGTATTTT

J: TRBJ1-1
D: .
length: 15
V: TRBV19
size: .
CDR3: CASSEGALRGTEAFF
DNA: TGTGCCAGTAGTGAGGGAGCACTTCGGGGGACTGAAGCTTTCTTT

J: TRBJ1-4
D: .
length: 15
V: TRBV5-4
size: once
CDR3: CASSLGQAPNEKLFF
DNA: TGTGCCAGCAGCTTGGGACAGGCCCCTAATGAAAAACTGTTTTTT

J: TRBJ1-1
D: .
length: 15
V: TRBV6-5
size: many
CDR3: CASSYAGRVVTEAFF
DNA: TGTGCCAGCAGTTACGCAGGCAGGGTGGTCACTGAAGCTTTCTTT

J: TRBJ2-3
D: TRBD2
length: 16
V: TRBV19
size: .
CDR3: CASSIDRLARTDTQYF
DNA: TGTGCCAGTAGTATAGATCGACTAGCCCGCACAGATACGCAGTATTTT

J: TRBJ1-1
D: TRBD1
length: 12
V: TRBV19
size: .
CDR3: CATRQGLTEAFF
DNA: TGTGCCACACGACAGGGGCTCACTGAAGCTTTCTTT

J: TRBJ2-7
D: TRBD1
length: 14
V: TRBV2
size: .
CDR3: CASSEWPGGGEQYF
DNA: TGTGCCAGCAGTGAATGGCCAGGGGGTGGTGAGCAGTACTTC

J: TRBJ2-7
D: .
length: 14
V: TRBV19
size: few
CDR3: CASSITGQLPEQYF
DNA: TGTGCCAGTAGTATAACCGGACAGTTACCCGAGCAGTACTTC

J: TRBJ1-2
D: .
length: 15
V: TRBV2
size: .
CDR3: CASKRAALRDYGYTF
DNA: TGTGCCAGCAAGAGGGCGGCCCTCCGGGACTATGGCTACACCTTC

J: TRBJ1-5
D: .
length: 12
V: TRBV19
size: .
CDR3: CASSIGDQPQHF
DNA: TGTGCCAGTAGTATCGGGGATCAGCCCCAGCATTTT

J: TRBJ1-1
D: TRBD1
length: 14
V: TRBV5-1
size: .
CDR3: CASRSGGPNTEAFF
DNA: TGCGCCAGCAGATCAGGGGGCCCGAACACTGAAGCTTTCTTT

J: TRBJ2-5
D: TRBD1
length: 18
V: TRBV4-1
size: .
CDR3: CASSQSLGGFGAQETQYF
DNA: TGCGCCAGCAGCCAATCCTTAGGGGGCTTTGGGGCACAAGAGACCCAGTACTTC

J: TRBJ1-1
D: .
length: 13
V: TRBV5-1
size: .
CDR3: CASSFEGGTEAFF
DNA: TGCGCCAGCAGCTTCGAGGGCGGGACTGAAGCTTTCTTT

J: TRBJ1-4
D: .
length: 13
V: TRBV5-8
size: .
CDR3: CASSLEGVAKLFF
DNA: TGTGCCAGCAGCTTGGAGGGGGTGGCAAAACTGTTTTTT

J: TRBJ1-2
D: TRBD1
length: 14
V: TRBV30
size: few
CDR3: CAWSYRDRGHGYTF
DNA: TGTGCCTGGAGCTACCGGGACAGGGGGCACGGCTACACCTTC

J: TRBJ1-1
D: TRBD1
length: 11
V: TRBV30
size: .
CDR3: CAWETGGTTFF
DNA: TGTGCCTGGGAGACAGGGGGCACTACTTTCTTT